This T cell receptor beta chain was sequenced for a study of beta chain features in type 1 diabetes. Study information: Researchers looked at roughly 110 million sorted cells across all samples. The study's findings and limits: Significant though moderate, a shortening of TCRB CDR3s appeared in all four CD4+ subsets of Type 1 diabetes patients.

Expressed TCRB transcripts were sequenced, since all the RNA that had been isolated was reverse transcribed. There were about 3.6 million reads on average in the naive, central memory and regulatory T cell samples. The assay was immunoSEQ multiplex PCR, and TCRdb's table has in-frame clones only and misses some. The data show a few hundred thousand clones, roughly a quarter seen once. With 3 bases removed from V and 5 bases from J, the gap between germline ends came to 16 bases. The CDR3 is 16 residues long. The germline gives CDR1 SEHNR, CDR2 FQNEAQ (reference sequence). This clone showed up just a few times. Its antigen is still unknown.

Sequenced material: naive CD4+ T cells from blood. The origin of this receptor is a woman aged 25-40 years with type 1 diabetes. The chain recombines TRBV7-9 with TRBJ1-4; D is ambiguous. The CDR3 loop is CASSFFAPRVNEKLFF. The CDR3 DNA reads as TGTGCCAGCAGCTTCTTCGCTCCTCGGGTGAATGAAAAACTGTTTTTT.